This TCR beta chain stems from a study of identical twins. The study, taken as a whole, reports: Within twin pairs, the out-of-frame alpha sequences they shared showed excess low generation probability.

There are many counts of this clonotype. Its antigen is unknown. Only healthy Caucasians were included as donors. TCRdb independently ran MiXCR on the 5' RACE reads; one entry per CDR3 protein. The sample records some 660,000 distinct CDR3 sequences, more than 6.5% being singletons. The same sample was also used in a study of yellow fever vaccine responses in identical twins.

The specimen was PBMCs. The receptor comes from a woman in her late teens or twenties in good health.

CDR3 sequence: CASSYGDVSYNSPLHF. CDR3 coding DNA: TGTGCCAGCAGTTACGGGGACGTGTCCTATAATTCACCCCTCCACTTT. The rearrangement joins TRBV6-5 to TRBJ1-6, with a weak D call TRBD1 (5 bases). Trimming cost V 2 bases and J 1 base, with 9 bases left between them. From germline, CDR1 is MNHEY and CDR2 SVGAGI. This CDR3 is built from 16 residues.